This TCR beta chain emerged from a study of blood T cell repertoires in COVID-19. For the study at large: COVID-19 samples, acute and convalescent, were from the United States, Italy and Spain.

In its sample, this clone was seen once. Trimming cost V 7 bases and J 1 base, with 9 bases left between them. The germline gives CDR1 MNHNY, CDR2 SVGAGI (reference sequence). The CDR3 is 13 amino acids. The assay was immunoSEQ multiplex PCR, and TCRdb's table has in-frame clones only and misses some. The table lists 65,000 to 90,000 clones, 87% of them singletons. This sequence originates from a woman aged 50 to 60 with active or convalescent COVID-19. Sequenced input: peripheral blood. This chain connects TRBV6-6 to TRBJ2-3; D is undetermined. In nucleotides, the CDR3 is TGTGCCAGCACCCCACCGGGCACAGATACGCAGTATTTT. This codes for CASTPPGTDTQYF.